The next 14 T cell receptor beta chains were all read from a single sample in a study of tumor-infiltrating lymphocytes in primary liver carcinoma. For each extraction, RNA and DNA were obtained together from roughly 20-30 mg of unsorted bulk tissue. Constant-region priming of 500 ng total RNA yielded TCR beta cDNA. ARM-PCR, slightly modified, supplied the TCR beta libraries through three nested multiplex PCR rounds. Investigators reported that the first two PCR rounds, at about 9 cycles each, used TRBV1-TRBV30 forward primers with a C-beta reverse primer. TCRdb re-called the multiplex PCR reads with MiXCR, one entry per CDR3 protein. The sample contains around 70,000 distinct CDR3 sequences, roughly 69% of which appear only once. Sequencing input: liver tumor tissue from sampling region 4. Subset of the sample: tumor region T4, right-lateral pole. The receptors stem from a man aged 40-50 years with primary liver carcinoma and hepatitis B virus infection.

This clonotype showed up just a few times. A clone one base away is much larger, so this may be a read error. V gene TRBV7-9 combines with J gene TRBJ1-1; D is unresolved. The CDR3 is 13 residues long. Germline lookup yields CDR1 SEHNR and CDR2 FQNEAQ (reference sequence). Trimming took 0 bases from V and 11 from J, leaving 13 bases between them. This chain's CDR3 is CASSLARGSVAFF. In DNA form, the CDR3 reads TGTGCCAGCAGCTTAGCGCGAGGTAGCGTGGCTTTCTTT.

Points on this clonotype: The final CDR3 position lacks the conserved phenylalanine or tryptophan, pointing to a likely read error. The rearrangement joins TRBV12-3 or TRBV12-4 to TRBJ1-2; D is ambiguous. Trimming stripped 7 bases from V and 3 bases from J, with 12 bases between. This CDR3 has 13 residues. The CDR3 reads CASTAGSYYGYTL. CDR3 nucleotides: TGTGCCAGCACCGCAGGATCCTACTATGGCTACACCTTG.

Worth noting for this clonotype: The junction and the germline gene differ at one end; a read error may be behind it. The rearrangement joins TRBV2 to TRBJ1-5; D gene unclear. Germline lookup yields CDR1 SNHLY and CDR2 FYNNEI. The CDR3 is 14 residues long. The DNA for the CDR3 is TGTGTCAGCAGCTCTCGTAGCCTCAATCAGCCCCAGCATTTT. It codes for CVSSSRSLNQPQHF. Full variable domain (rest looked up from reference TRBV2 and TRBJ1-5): EPEVTQTPSHQVTQMGQEVILRCVPISNHLYFYWYRQILGQKVEFLVSFYNNEISEKSEIFDDQFSVERPDGSNFTLKIRSTKLEDSAMYFCVSSSRSLNQPQHFGDGTRLSIL.

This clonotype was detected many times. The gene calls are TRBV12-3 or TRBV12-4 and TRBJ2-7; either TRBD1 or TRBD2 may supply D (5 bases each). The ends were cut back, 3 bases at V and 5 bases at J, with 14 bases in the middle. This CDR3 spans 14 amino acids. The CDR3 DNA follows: TGTGCCAGCAGTTTCGGGACGACGGGCCACGAGCAGTACTTC. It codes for CASSFGTTGHEQYF.

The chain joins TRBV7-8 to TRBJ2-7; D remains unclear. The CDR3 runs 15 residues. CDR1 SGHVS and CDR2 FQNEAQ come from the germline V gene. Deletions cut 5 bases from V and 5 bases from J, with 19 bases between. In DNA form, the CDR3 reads TGTGCCAGCAGCCCGACTGATTGGCTTTCACACGAGCAGTACTTC. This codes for CASSPTDWLSHEQYF.

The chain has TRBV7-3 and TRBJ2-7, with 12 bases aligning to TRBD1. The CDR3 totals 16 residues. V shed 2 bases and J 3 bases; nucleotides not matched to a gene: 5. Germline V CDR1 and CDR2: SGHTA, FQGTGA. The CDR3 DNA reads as TGTGCCAGCAGCTTAGTGGGGACAGGGGGCTACTACGAGCAGTACTTC. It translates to CASSLVGTGGYYEQYF.

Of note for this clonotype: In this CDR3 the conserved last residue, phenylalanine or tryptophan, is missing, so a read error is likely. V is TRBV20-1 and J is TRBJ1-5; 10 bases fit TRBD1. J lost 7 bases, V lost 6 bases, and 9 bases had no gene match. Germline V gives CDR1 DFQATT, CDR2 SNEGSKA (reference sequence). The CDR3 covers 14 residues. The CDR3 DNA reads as TGCAGTGCCCGAGACGGACAGGGGGGCCAGCCCCAGCATTAT. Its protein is CSARDGQGGQPQHY.

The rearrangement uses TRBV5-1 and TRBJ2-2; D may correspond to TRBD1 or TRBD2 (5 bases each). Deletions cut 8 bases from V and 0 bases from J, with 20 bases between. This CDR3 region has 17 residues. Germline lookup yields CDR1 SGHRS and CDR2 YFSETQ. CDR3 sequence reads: CASSLGTDSANTGELFF. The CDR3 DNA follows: TGCGCCAGTAGCCTAGGGACGGACTCCGCGAACACCGGGGAGCTGTTTTTT.

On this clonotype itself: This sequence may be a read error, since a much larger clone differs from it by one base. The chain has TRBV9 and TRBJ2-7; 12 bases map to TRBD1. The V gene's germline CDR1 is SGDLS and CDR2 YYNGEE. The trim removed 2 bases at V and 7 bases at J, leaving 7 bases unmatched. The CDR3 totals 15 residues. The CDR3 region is CASSVTGTGGREQYF. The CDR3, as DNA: TGTGCCAGCAGCGTTACCGGGACAGGGGGCCGTGAGCAGTACTTC.

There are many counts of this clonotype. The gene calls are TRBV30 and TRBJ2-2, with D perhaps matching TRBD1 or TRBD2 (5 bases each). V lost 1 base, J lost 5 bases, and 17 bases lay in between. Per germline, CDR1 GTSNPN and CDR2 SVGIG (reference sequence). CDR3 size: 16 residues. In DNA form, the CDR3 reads TGTGCCTGGAGTGGTTGGAGAGGGGTCCATACCGGGGAGCTGTTTTTT. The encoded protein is CAWSGWRGVHTGELFF.

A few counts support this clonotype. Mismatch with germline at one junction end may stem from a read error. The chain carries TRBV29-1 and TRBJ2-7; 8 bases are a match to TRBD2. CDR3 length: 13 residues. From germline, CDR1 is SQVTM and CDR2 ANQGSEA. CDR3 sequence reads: CSVESGLGYEQHF. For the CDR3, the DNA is TGTAGCGTTGAGTCGGGACTAGGATACGAGCAGCACTTC.

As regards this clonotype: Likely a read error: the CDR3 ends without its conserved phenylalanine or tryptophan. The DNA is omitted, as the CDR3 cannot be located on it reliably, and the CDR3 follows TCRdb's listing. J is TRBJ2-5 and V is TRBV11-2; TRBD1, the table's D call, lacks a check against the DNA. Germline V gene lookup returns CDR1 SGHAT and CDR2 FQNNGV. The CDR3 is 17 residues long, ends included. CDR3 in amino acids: CASSLDQQGLGLETRYL.

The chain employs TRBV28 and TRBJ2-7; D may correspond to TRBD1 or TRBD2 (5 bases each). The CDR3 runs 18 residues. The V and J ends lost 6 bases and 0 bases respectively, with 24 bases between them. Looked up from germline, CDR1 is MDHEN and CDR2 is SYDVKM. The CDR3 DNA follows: TGTGCCAGCAGAGCCCGGGGCTGGGGCAGGAAATTCTCCTACGAGCAGTACTTC. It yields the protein CASRARGWGRKFSYEQYF. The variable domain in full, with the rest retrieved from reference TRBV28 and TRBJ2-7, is DVKVTQSSRYLVKRTGEKVFLECVQDMDHENMFWYRQDPGLGLRLIYFSYDVKMKEKGDIPEGYSVSREKKERFSLILESASTNQTSMYLCASRARGWGRKFSYEQYFGPGTRLTVT.

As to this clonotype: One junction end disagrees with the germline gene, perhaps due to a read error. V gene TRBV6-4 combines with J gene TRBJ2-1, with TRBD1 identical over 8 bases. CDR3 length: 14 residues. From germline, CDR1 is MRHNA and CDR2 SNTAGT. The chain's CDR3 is CASKPGQDYDEQFF. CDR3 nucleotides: TGTGCCAGCAAACCGGGACAGGACTACGATGAGCAGTTCTTC.